This T cell receptor beta chain was retrieved from a study of blood T cells in healthy people across ages. Through a sample-barcoded 5' primer and a J-beta primer mix, a second PCR was run for 7 to 11 cycles. Unique molecular identifiers of 12 random nucleotides labeled each cDNA. TCRdb used MiXCR to reprocess the 5' RACE reads, holding one entry per CDR3 protein. This table has 550,000 to 750,000 distinct CDR3 sequences, over 20% appearing once. Notes on this clonotype: Its antigen is currently unknown.

The CDR3 is made up of 16 amino acids. Germline V gene lookup returns CDR1 DFQATT and CDR2 SNEGSKA (reference sequence). The germline V and J ends were trimmed by 6 bases and 0 bases, with 20 bases remaining between them. Overall study results and limits: Unsorted PBMC material precluded a definitive naive versus antigen-experienced comparison.

Sequencing input: blood. The chain is built from TRBV20-1 and TRBJ1-1, with a tentative D call TRBD1 (6 bases). This sequence was found in a man aged 70-80 years in good health. The CDR3 region is CSARSGGGGVNTEAFF. The CDR3 nucleotides are TGCAGTGCCCGCTCCGGGGGGGGCGGGGTGAACACTGAAGCTTTCTTT.